This is a list of T cell receptor beta chains from one sample in a study of monozygotic twins with inflammatory bowel disease. After re-calling the 5' RACE reads, TCRdb lists one entry per CDR3 protein, DNA absent. Its table records 330,000 or so distinct CDR3 sequences. The sample taken for sequencing was blood. Every receptor here comes from a human donor with ulcerative colitis or Crohn's disease, or a healthy co-twin of an affected twin (not recorded which). Both conserved end residues are part of each CDR3. The order of the fields is J gene, V gene, CDR3 protein.

TRBJ2-1,TRBV29-1,CSVVPRGYNEQFF
TRBJ2-4,TRBV7-6,CASSLVVARAKNIQYF
TRBJ2-6,TRBV11-2,CASSLDRTGGSGANVLTF
TRBJ2-7,TRBV9,CASSVGDSIPYEQYF
TRBJ2-3,TRBV10-3,CAAGRIELDTQYF
TRBJ1-1,TRBV11-2,CASSRPGQGKGGTEAFF
TRBJ2-1,TRBV9,CASSVGYSNEQFF
TRBJ2-6,TRBV15,CATRLRGAGANVLTF
TRBJ1-1,TRBV5-5,CASSTWGVNTEAFF
TRBJ1-2,TRBV6-2/TRBV6-3,CASRPGLLSYTF
TRBJ2-1,TRBV6-1,CASSLSRSRNEQFF
TRBJ2-3,TRBV5-1,CASSLGTYTDTQYF
TRBJ2-7,TRBV12-3/TRBV12-4,CASSPGHSVREQYF
TRBJ2-5,TRBV28,CASSFNGPSKETQYF
TRBJ2-7,TRBV20-1,CSAIGTGTYEQYF
TRBJ2-7,TRBV20-1,CSARFAAQTGEQYF
TRBJ2-5,TRBV5-4,CASSLAGGSIQETQYF
TRBJ2-3,TRBV15,CATSRDLAGVADTQYF
TRBJ2-1,TRBV19,CASRQRGNYNEQFF
TRBJ1-2,TRBV4-3,CASSLGTGGVYGYTF
TRBJ2-4,TRBV12-3/TRBV12-4,CASSELAGGLLAKNIQYF
TRBJ2-2,TRBV6-4,CASCPPALWFPGELFF
TRBJ2-5,TRBV5-6,CASSFMRGPSEAQYF
TRBJ2-5,TRBV20-1,CSASPTVSNQETQYF
TRBJ1-2,TRBV9,CASSVAPEGQNYGYTF
TRBJ2-7,TRBV7-2,CANSLGSTNPYEQYF
TRBJ2-7,TRBV28,CASSSPGQGAHEQYF
TRBJ1-2,TRBV7-9,CASSAGQGGGYTF
TRBJ1-1,TRBV3-1,CASSQRSTEAFF
TRBJ2-5,TRBV30,CAWSVSLETQYF
TRBJ2-1,TRBV6-2/TRBV6-3,CATLRTSAEQFF
TRBJ2-5,TRBV5-4,CASSLEVEETQYF
TRBJ1-1,TRBV7-8,CASSATAGAYTEAFF
TRBJ1-1,TRBV18,CASSSQSLNTEAFF
TRBJ1-1,TRBV10-3,CAISGVTGSTEAFF
TRBJ2-1,TRBV3-1,CASSPNSGAGVRNEQFF
TRBJ1-1,TRBV7-9,CASSLSRTANTEAFF
TRBJ2-5,TRBV20-1,CSANPLEMTGSHPQTQYF